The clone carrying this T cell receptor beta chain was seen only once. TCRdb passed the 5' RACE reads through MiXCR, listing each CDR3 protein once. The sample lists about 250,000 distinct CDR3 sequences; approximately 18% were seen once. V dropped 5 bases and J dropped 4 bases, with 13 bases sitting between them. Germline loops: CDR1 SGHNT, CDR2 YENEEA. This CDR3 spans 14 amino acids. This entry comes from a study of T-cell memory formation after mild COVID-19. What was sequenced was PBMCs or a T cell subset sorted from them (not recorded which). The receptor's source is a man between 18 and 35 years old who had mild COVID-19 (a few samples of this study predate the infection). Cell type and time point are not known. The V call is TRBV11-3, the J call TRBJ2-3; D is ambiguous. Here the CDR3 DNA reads TGTGCCAGCAGCCCAAAGTTGGGTGCAGATACGCAGTATTTT. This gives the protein CASSPKLGADTQYF.